This TCR beta chain emerged from a study of beta chain features in type 1 diabetes. Across the whole study: There were 90 million to 110 million sorted cells examined across all samples. Points from the study as a whole: Cells carrying high TCR expression could end up over-represented when cDNA is sequenced. Patients with type 1 diabetes showed fewer VDJ junction insertions and more deletions. TCRB CDR3 length was moderately but significantly reduced in all four CD4+ subsets of Type 1 diabetes patients.

The investigators reverse transcribed all of the isolated RNA, so they sequenced expressed TCRB transcripts. TCRdb's table, derived via immunoSEQ multiplex PCR, lists solely in-frame clones and lacks some. The sample shows a few hundred thousand clones, approximately 14% of them seen only once. A remark on this clone: Its target is not known.

V lost 3 bases to trimming and J lost 4 bases; unmatched junction nucleotides: 10. The CDR3 contains 17 residues. Per the germline V gene, CDR1 is LGHNA and CDR2 is YSLEER. The clonotype comes from a man aged 30 to 45 in good health. The sequenced sample was naive CD4+ T cells from blood. This chain links TRBV4-3 with TRBJ2-1; the match to TRBD2 covers 9 bases. CDR3 residues: CASSQTGGGVSYNEQFF. CDR3 DNA sequence: TGCGCCAGCAGCCAGACAGGCGGGGGGGTGTCATACAATGAGCAGTTCTTC.